This TCR beta chain was found in a study of blood T cells in healthy people across ages. General study findings and limits: Bulk PBMC profiling left naive and antigen-experienced comparisons inconclusive.

In its sample, this clonotype was seen a few times. Its antigen is unknown. PCR was performed a second time for about 7 to 11 cycles using a sample-barcoded 5' primer and a J-beta primer mix. TCRdb used MiXCR to reprocess the 5' RACE reads, holding one entry per CDR3 protein. The sample includes about 540,000 distinct CDR3 sequences, 20% to 30% of them seen just once. Germline V CDR1 and CDR2: MNHEY, SVGEGT. Trimming stripped 7 bases from V and 8 bases from J, with 20 bases between. The CDR3 is 15 residues long. These same data were also listed under a study on T cells of mothers and their children. That paper adds: A few healthy Caucasian mothers and their six children were the donors.

Sequenced: blood. The chain couples TRBV6-2 or TRBV6-3 to TRBJ1-4; perhaps TRBD1 as D (6 bases). This clonotype was obtained from a boy younger than 18 in good health. The CDR3 DNA is TGTGCCAGCAAGAAGTCCACAGGGTTGGGGGAAAAACTGTTTTTT. It encodes CASKKSTGLGEKLFF.